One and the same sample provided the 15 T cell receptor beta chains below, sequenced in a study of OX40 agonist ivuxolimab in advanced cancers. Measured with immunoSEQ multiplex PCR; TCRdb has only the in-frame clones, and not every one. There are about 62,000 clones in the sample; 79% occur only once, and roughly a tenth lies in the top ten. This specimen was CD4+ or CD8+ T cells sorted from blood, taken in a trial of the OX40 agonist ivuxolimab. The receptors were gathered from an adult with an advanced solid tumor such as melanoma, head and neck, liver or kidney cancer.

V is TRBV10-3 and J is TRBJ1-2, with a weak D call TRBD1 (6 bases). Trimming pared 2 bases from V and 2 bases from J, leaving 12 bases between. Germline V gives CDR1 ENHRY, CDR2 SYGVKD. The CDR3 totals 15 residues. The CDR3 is CAISEAGVTNYGYTF. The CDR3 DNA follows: TGTGCCATCAGTGAGGCAGGGGTTACCAACTATGGCTACACCTTC.

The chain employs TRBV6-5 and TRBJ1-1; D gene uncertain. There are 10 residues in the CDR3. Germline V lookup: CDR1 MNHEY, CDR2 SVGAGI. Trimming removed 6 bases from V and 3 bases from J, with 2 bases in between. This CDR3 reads CASRDTEAFF. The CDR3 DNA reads TGTGCCAGCAGGGACACTGAAGCTTTCTTT.

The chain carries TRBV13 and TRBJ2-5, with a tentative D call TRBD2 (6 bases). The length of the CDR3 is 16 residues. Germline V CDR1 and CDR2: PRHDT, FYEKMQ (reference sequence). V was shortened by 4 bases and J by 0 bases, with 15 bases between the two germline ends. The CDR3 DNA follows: TGTGCCAGCAGCTCAGGAGGGACGGGGTACCAAGAGACCCAGTACTTC. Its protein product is CASSSGGTGYQETQYF.

CDR3 amino acids: CASSNGGGRGAVNTIYF. CDR3 nucleotides: TGTGCCAGCAGCAACGGCGGCGGCAGGGGGGCTGTAAACACCATATATTTT. The rearrangement uses TRBV5-6 and TRBJ1-3, with 7 bases that match TRBD1. The length of the CDR3 is 17 residues. The germline CDR1 and CDR2 sequences are SGHDT and YYEEEE. V shed 4 bases, J shed 6 bases, and the junction held 16 bases outside the gene matches.

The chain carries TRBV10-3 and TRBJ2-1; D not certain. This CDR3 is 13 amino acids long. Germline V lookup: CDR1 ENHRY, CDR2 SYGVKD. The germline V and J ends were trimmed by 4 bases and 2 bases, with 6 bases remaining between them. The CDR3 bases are TGTGCCATCAGTGTTGGTCCCTACAATGAGCAGTTCTTC. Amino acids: CAISVGPYNEQFF.

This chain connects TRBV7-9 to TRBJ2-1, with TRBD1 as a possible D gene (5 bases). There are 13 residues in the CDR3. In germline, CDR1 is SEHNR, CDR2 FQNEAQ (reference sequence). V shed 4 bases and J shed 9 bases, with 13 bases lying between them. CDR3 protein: CASSSDSLGEQFF. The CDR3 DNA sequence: TGTGCCAGCAGCTCCGACAGTTTGGGTGAGCAGTTCTTC.

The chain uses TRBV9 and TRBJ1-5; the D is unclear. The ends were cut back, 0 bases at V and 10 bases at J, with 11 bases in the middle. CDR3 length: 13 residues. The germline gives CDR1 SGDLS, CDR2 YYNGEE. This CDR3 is CASSVESDSPQHF. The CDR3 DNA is TGTGCCAGCAGCGTAGAGTCAGATTCTCCCCAGCATTTT.

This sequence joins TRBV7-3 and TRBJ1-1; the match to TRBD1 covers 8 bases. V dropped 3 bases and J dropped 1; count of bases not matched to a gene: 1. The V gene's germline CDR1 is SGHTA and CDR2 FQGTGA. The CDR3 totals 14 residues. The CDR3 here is CASSLGQANTEAFF. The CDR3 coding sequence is TGTGCCAGCAGCTTGGGACAGGCGAACACTGAAGCTTTCTTT.

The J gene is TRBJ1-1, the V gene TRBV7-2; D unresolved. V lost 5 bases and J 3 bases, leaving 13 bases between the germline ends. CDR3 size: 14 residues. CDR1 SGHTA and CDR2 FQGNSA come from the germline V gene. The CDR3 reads CASSEGYPDTEAFF. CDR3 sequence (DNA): TGTGCCAGCAGCGAAGGGTATCCGGACACTGAAGCTTTCTTT.

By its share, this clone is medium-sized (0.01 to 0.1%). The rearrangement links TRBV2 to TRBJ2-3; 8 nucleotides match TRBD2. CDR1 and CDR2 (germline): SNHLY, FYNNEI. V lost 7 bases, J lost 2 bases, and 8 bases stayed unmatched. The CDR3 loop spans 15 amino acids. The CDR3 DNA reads TGTGCCAGCATACGGGCGGGGGGCCTCACAGATACGCAGTATTTT. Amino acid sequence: CASIRAGGLTDTQYF.

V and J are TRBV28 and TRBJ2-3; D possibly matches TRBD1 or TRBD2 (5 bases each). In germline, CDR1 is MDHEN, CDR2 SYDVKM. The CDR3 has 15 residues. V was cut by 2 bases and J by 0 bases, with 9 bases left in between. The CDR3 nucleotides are TGTGCCAGCAGTTTAGGGGACCCCAGCACAGATACGCAGTATTTT. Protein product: CASSLGDPSTDTQYF.

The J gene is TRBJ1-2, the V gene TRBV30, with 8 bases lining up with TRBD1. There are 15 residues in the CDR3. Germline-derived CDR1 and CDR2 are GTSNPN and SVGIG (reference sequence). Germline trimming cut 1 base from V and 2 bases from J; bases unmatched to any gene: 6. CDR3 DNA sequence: TGTGCCTGGAGTGGTCAGAGACAGGGGAACTATGGCTACACCTTC. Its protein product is CAWSGQRQGNYGYTF.

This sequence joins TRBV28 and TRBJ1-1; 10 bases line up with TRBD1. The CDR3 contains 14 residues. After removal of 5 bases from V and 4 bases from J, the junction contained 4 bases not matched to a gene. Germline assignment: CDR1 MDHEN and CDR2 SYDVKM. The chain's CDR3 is CASSPDRGLTEAFF. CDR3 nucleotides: TGTGCCAGCAGTCCAGACAGGGGGCTCACTGAAGCTTTCTTT.

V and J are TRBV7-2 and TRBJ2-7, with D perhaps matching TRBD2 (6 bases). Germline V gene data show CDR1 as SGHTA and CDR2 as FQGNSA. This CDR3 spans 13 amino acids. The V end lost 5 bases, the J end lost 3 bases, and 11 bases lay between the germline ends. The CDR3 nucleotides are TGTGCCAGCAGCCCACCCGGGAGCTACGAGCAGTACTTC. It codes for CASSPPGSYEQYF. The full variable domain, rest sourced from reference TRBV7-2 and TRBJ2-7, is GAGVSQSPSNKVTEKGKDVELRCDPISGHTALYWYRQSLGQGLEFLIYFQGNSAPDKSGLPSDRFSAERTGGSVSTLTIQRTQQEDSAVYLCASSPPGSYEQYFGPGTRLTVT.

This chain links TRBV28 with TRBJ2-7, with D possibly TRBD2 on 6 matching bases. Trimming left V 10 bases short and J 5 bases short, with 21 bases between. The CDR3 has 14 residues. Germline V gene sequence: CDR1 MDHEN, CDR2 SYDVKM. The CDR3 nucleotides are TGTGCCACCGTGATGACGGGAGCGGTCGACGAGCAGTACTTC. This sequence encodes CATVMTGAVDEQYF. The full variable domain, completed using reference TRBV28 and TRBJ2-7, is DVKVTQSSRYLVKRTGEKVFLECVQDMDHENMFWYRQDPGLGLRLIYFSYDVKMKEKGDIPEGYSVSREKKERFSLILESASTNQTSMYLCATVMTGAVDEQYFGPGTRLTVT.